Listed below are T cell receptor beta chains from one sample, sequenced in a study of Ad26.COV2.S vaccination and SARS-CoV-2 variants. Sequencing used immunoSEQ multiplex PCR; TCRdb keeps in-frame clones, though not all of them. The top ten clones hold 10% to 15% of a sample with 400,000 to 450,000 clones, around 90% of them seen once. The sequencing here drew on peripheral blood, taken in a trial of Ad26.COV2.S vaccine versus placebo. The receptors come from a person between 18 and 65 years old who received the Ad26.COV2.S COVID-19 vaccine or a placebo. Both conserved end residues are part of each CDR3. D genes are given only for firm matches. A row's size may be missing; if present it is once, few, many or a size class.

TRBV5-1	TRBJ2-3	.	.	TGCGCCAGCAGCTTGGTCCGGACTAGCACAGATACGCAGTATTTT	CASSLVRTSTDTQYF
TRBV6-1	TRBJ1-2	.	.	TGTGCCAGCAGTTCCCATCCGAACCGTAACTATGGCTACACCTTC	CASSSHPNRNYGYTF
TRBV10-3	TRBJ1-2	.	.	TGTGCCATCAGTGACTCAGGAGGGCAGGATGGCTACACCTTC	CAISDSGGQDGYTF
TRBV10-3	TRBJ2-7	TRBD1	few	TGTGCCACCAGGGACAGGGGTAACGAGCAGTACTTC	CATRDRGNEQYF
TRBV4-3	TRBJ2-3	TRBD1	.	TGCGCCAGCAGCCAAGACTTGGGACAGGGTGCAGATACGCAGTATTTT	CASSQDLGQGADTQYF
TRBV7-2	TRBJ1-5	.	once	TGTGCCAGCAGCTTAGGGCTTAGGTTAGCTAGCAATCAGCCCCAGCATTTT	CASSLGLRLASNQPQHF
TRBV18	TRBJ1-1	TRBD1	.	TGTGCCAGCTCACCGGCCAGGGGGGGCACTGAAGCTTTCTTT	CASSPARGGTEAFF
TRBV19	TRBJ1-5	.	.	TGTGCCAGTAGTAAAAAGTTTTGGGATCAGCCCCAGATAAATCAGCCCCAGCATTTT	CASSKKFWDQPQINQPQHF
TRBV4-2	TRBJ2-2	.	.	TGTGCCAGCAGCCAGCACGCAATAGGGGAGCTGAGCACCGGGGAGCTGTTTTTT	CASSQHAIGELSTGELFF
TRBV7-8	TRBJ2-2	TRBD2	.	TGTGCCAGCAGGCTTACTAGCGGGAGTGCCGGGGAGCTGTTTTTT	CASRLTSGSAGELFF
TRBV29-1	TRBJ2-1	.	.	TGCAGCGTTGCCCAGACACGCAATGAGCAGTTCTTC	CSVAQTRNEQFF
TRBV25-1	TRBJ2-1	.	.	TGTGCCAGCAGCCATGGGCACAATGAGCAGTTCTTC	CASSHGHNEQFF
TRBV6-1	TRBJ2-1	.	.	TGTGCCAGCAGTGACGGTCATGTTGCCTACAATGAGCAGTTCTTC	CASSDGHVAYNEQFF
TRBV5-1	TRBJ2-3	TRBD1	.	TGCGCCAGCAGCCCCGGACAGGGGGCGGGCACAGATACGCAGTATTTT	CASSPGQGAGTDTQYF
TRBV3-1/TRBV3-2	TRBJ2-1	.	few	TGTGCCAGCAGCCTGCGGGGCGGCCTCTACAATGAGCAGTTCTTC	CASSLRGGLYNEQFF
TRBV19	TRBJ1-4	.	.	TGTGCCAGTAGTATCGTCGGGGTCTCTAATGAAAAACTGTTTTTT	CASSIVGVSNEKLFF
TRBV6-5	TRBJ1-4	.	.	TGTGCCAGCAGTTACTCCAGGGGAACTAATGAAAAACTGTTTTTT	CASSYSRGTNEKLFF
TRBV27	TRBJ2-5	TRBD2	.	TGTGCCAGCAGTTATAGCGGGACCATGGAGACCCAGTACTTC	CASSYSGTMETQYF
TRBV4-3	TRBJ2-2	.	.	TGCGCCAGCAGCCAAGATCGTACTAACGCGAACACCGGGGAGCTGTTTTTT	CASSQDRTNANTGELFF
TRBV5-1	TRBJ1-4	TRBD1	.	TGCGCCAGCAGCTTGACAGGGGCAACTAATGAAAAACTGTTTTTT	CASSLTGATNEKLFF
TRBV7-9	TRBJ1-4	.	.	TGTGCCAGCAGCTCTTCAGGGGCGGTCAACACTAATGAAAAACTGTTTTTT	CASSSSGAVNTNEKLFF
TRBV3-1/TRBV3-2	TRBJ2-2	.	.	TGTGCCAGCAGCCAAGATGTGACTAATTCCGGGGAGCTGTTTTTT	CASSQDVTNSGELFF
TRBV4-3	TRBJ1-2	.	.	TGCGCCAGCAGCACCCTTGGGAAGGAGATTAACTATGGCTACACCTTC	CASSTLGKEINYGYTF
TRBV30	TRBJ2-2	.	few	TGTGCCTGGACGTGGCTTAACACCGGGGAGCTGTTTTTT	CAWTWLNTGELFF
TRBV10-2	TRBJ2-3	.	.	TGCGCCAGCACCCCCCTCAGACGGGAGAGGGTGACAGATACGCAGTATTTT	CASTPLRRERVTDTQYF
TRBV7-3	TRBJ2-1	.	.	TGTGCCAGCAGCTTAGAGACTGCTCCCTACAATGAGCAGTTCTTC	CASSLETAPYNEQFF